The rows below give T cell receptor beta chains drawn from one sample of a study of patients and donors after allogeneic stem cell transplantation. TCRdb re-derived calls from the RT-PCR reads in MiXCR, one entry per CDR3 protein. Seen here are about a million distinct CDR3 sequences, more than 15% observed once, and the top ten hold under 6.5%. What was sequenced was blood, either unsorted or a sorted T cell fraction (not recorded which). The receptors stem from a human donor who was either an allogeneic HSCT recipient or a stem cell or donor lymphocyte infusion donor (not recorded which). It is not recorded whose cells these are; they may come from a transplant donor. Each CDR3 is given without its conserved first and last residue.

V gene: TRBV18
J gene: TRBJ1-1
CDR3 protein: ASSPFTRTNTEAF

V gene: TRBV9
J gene: TRBJ1-2
CDR3 protein: ASSAGRGSNYGYT

V gene: TRBV12-3/TRBV12-4
J gene: TRBJ1-1
CDR3 protein: ASSFFLGGGFGEAF

V gene: TRBV11-2
J gene: TRBJ2-5
CDR3 protein: ASTRVGGQETQY

V gene: TRBV2
J gene: TRBJ1-1
CDR3 protein: ASNEGSSEAF

V gene: TRBV7-3
J gene: TRBJ1-6
CDR3 protein: ASSPTGNPPLH

V gene: TRBV5-1
J gene: TRBJ2-1
CDR3 protein: ASSLGQGFNEQF

V gene: TRBV4-1
J gene: TRBJ1-1
CDR3 protein: ASSHGGWHMNTEAF

V gene: TRBV5-1
J gene: TRBJ2-3
CDR3 protein: ASTIGSTDTQY

V gene: TRBV11-2
J gene: TRBJ1-1
CDR3 protein: ASTSQGRSRGTEAF

V gene: TRBV29-1
J gene: TRBJ1-2
CDR3 protein: SVDQGDYGYT

V gene: TRBV29-1
J gene: TRBJ1-1
CDR3 protein: SGRDRANTEAF

V gene: TRBV5-1
J gene: TRBJ2-7
CDR3 protein: ASSYRDRVPYEQY

V gene: TRBV25-1
J gene: TRBJ2-1
CDR3 protein: ASSHPGLAESNEQF

V gene: TRBV6-1
J gene: TRBJ1-1
CDR3 protein: ASSHLTGGLTEAF

V gene: TRBV7-9
J gene: TRBJ2-3
CDR3 protein: ASSEGGGFGQY

V gene: TRBV24-1
J gene: TRBJ2-1
CDR3 protein: ATSERTSGGLAEQF

V gene: TRBV20-1
J gene: TRBJ1-5
CDR3 protein: SATPTGLRSQPQH

V gene: TRBV10-3
J gene: TRBJ1-2
CDR3 protein: AIRENYGYT

V gene: TRBV6-2/TRBV6-3
J gene: TRBJ2-1
CDR3 protein: ASSYVAGSYNEQF

V gene: TRBV7-9
J gene: TRBJ1-1
CDR3 protein: ASSPVFREYEAF

V gene: TRBV27
J gene: TRBJ2-3
CDR3 protein: ASRMRGQTDTQY

V gene: TRBV4-3
J gene: TRBJ1-5
CDR3 protein: ASSQDLGNQPQH

V gene: TRBV12-3/TRBV12-4
J gene: TRBJ1-4
CDR3 protein: ASSPLPESSEKLF

V gene: TRBV6-1
J gene: TRBJ2-1
CDR3 protein: ASNTGTGGNNEQF

V gene: TRBV6-1
J gene: TRBJ2-2
CDR3 protein: ASSTTGGGGELF

V gene: TRBV3-1
J gene: TRBJ2-7
CDR3 protein: ASSQALGGFYEQY

V gene: TRBV24-1
J gene: TRBJ2-1
CDR3 protein: ATSDSTGTGGFNEQF

V gene: TRBV20-1
J gene: TRBJ2-1
CDR3 protein: SARELGGNNEQF

V gene: TRBV27
J gene: TRBJ2-6
CDR3 protein: ASSSPPGVLT

V gene: TRBV24-1
J gene: TRBJ2-2
CDR3 protein: ATRALAGANTGELF

V gene: TRBV5-1
J gene: TRBJ1-1
CDR3 protein: ASSPERPGVNTEAF

V gene: TRBV7-9
J gene: TRBJ1-2
CDR3 protein: ASSFGAGRHGYT

V gene: TRBV9
J gene: TRBJ1-6
CDR3 protein: ASSGARGTLH

V gene: TRBV24-1
J gene: TRBJ2-6
CDR3 protein: ATSESFKGTGANVLT

V gene: TRBV20-1
J gene: TRBJ1-5
CDR3 protein: SARDLRGQVEQPQH

V gene: TRBV19
J gene: TRBJ1-5
CDR3 protein: ASTPVPYSNQPQH

V gene: TRBV4-3
J gene: TRBJ1-3
CDR3 protein: ASSQDLPASRGNTIY

V gene: TRBV24-1
J gene: TRBJ2-1
CDR3 protein: ATSDALAGDSNEQF

V gene: TRBV5-5
J gene: TRBJ1-2
CDR3 protein: AILGGRAIGYT

V gene: TRBV5-1
J gene: TRBJ2-2
CDR3 protein: ASSLGHRNTGELF

V gene: TRBV12-3/TRBV12-4
J gene: TRBJ2-1
CDR3 protein: ASSRDTANEQF

V gene: TRBV9
J gene: TRBJ2-7
CDR3 protein: ASSPSGLAGVYEQY

V gene: TRBV7-2
J gene: TRBJ1-2
CDR3 protein: ASSQAIGLYGYT

V gene: TRBV6-1
J gene: TRBJ1-5
CDR3 protein: ASSADRARQPQH

V gene: TRBV6-1
J gene: TRBJ2-4
CDR3 protein: ARAGQPSWGRQY

V gene: TRBV5-1
J gene: TRBJ2-2
CDR3 protein: ASSLADLNTGELF

V gene: TRBV5-1
J gene: TRBJ2-3
CDR3 protein: ASSRRQDTQY

V gene: TRBV28
J gene: TRBJ2-5
CDR3 protein: ASRTTTGDQETQY

V gene: TRBV12-3/TRBV12-4
J gene: TRBJ2-5
CDR3 protein: ASSDSGGHPQETQY

V gene: TRBV5-1
J gene: TRBJ2-1
CDR3 protein: ASSLDQNGVNEQF

V gene: TRBV7-8
J gene: TRBJ2-7
CDR3 protein: ASRETEPFYEQY

V gene: TRBV27
J gene: TRBJ1-1
CDR3 protein: ASSLRGQAVEAF

V gene: TRBV5-6
J gene: TRBJ2-7
CDR3 protein: ASSQGTAPIFYEQY

V gene: TRBV25-1
J gene: TRBJ2-5
CDR3 protein: ASSLAPGQGGETQY

V gene: TRBV9
J gene: TRBJ2-3
CDR3 protein: ASSVGGLADTDTQY

V gene: TRBV11-3
J gene: TRBJ2-7
CDR3 protein: ASSLGWPLSYEQY

V gene: TRBV24-1
J gene: TRBJ2-2
CDR3 protein: ATSDRLAGMVGTGELF

V gene: TRBV2
J gene: TRBJ2-2
CDR3 protein: ASSEGLAGEVNTGELF

V gene: TRBV11-1
J gene: TRBJ2-4
CDR3 protein: ASSLAPGKNIQY